The next 10 T cell receptor beta chains were all read from a single sample in a study of T cell repertoires in cytomegalovirus infection. TCRdb used MiXCR to reprocess the reads, holding one entry per CDR3 protein. The sample lists roughly 69,000 distinct CDR3 sequences, around 28% occurring once. These receptors are not linked to any known antigen. Source: CD8+ T cells from cultured PBMCs, taken from culture after CMV antigen stimulation. The receptors were sampled from a human donor in good health (CMV status not recorded). Some clones in this sample may be carry-over from other donors' samples.

There are many counts of this clonotype. J is TRBJ2-1 and V is TRBV7-9; 10 bases align to TRBD1. CDR3 length: 16 residues. V was pared by 1 base and J by 9 bases, with 9 bases of the junction left unmatched. Germline V CDR1 and CDR2: SEHNR, FQNEAQ (reference sequence). CDR3 nucleotide sequence: TGTGCCAGCAGCTTAGGGCCGGGACAGGGGATACCTGAGCAGTTCTTC. It yields the protein CASSLGPGQGIPEQFF.

This clonotype was seen at least ten times. The chain carries TRBV7-2 and TRBJ1-2, with TRBD1 matching 8 bases. There are 14 residues in the CDR3. Trimming removed 3 bases from V and 6 bases from J; junction bases left unmatched: 6. Germline-derived CDR1 and CDR2 are SGHTA and FQGNSA. CDR3 nucleotides: TGTGCCAGCAGCTTCCCAGGACAGGGCGATGGCTACACCTTC. This sequence encodes CASSFPGQGDGYTF.

Many counts were recorded for this clonotype. This chain uses TRBV6-6 with TRBJ1-3, with TRBD1 identical over 8 bases. This CDR3 has 15 amino acids. The ends lost 2 bases at V and 3 bases at J; junction bases unmatched: 3. CDR1 MNHNY and CDR2 SVGAGI come from the germline V gene (reference sequence). The DNA of the CDR3 is TGTGCCAGCAGTTACGCCAGGGGGCATGGAAACACCATATATTTT. Residues: CASSYARGHGNTIYF.

V usage is TRBV27 and J usage is TRBJ2-7; TRBD1 aligns across 7 bases. The CDR3 runs to 14 residues. Germline CDR1 is MNHEY and CDR2 is SMNVEV (reference sequence). The ends lost 10 bases at V and 9 bases at J; junction bases unmatched: 18. CDR3 residues: CATLSVVTGSVQYF. In nucleotides, the CDR3 is TGTGCCACCTTGAGCGTCGTGACAGGGAGCGTGCAGTACTTC.

This clonotype was detected many times. The genes are TRBV18 and TRBJ2-6; 7 nucleotides match TRBD1. With V trimmed by 1 base and J by 4 bases, 4 bases remained unmatched. The CDR3 extends over 16 amino acids. Germline-derived CDR1 and CDR2 are KGHSH and LQKENI. Written as DNA, the CDR3 is TGTGCCAGCTCACCACAAGGGGGCACGGGGGCCAACGTCCTGACTTTC. Amino acid sequence: CASSPQGGTGANVLTF.

This clonotype has ten or more counts. The chain is built from TRBV19 and TRBJ2-1; 12 bases match TRBD2. This CDR3 region has 17 residues. Trimming at V came to 3 bases and at J to 6 bases, leaving 9 bases not matched to a gene. Looked up from germline, CDR1 is LNHDA and CDR2 is SQIVND (reference sequence). CDR3 DNA sequence: TGTGCCAGTAGTATGGTAGGGCTAGCGGGAGGGATCAATGAGCAGTTCTTC. It codes for CASSMVGLAGGINEQFF.

Written as DNA, the CDR3 is TGTGCCAGCAGCCCACGGGCGACCGTGAACTACAATGAGCAGTTCTTC. This encodes CASSPRATVNYNEQFF. V and J are TRBV9 and TRBJ2-1, with D uncertain. CDR3 length equals 16 residues. Germline loops: CDR1 SGDLS, CDR2 YYNGEE. V lost 4 bases and J 3 bases, leaving 17 bases between the germline ends.

This clonotype was counted ten times or more. The chain employs TRBV28 and TRBJ1-4; unclear D gene. V lost 5 bases, J lost 12 bases, and 22 bases lay in between. Germline values: CDR1 MDHEN, CDR2 SYDVKM. This CDR3 region has 15 residues. The CDR3 nucleotides read TGTGCCAGCAGTCCCCGGAGTACGATTACGGGTGAACTGTTTTTT. This sequence encodes CASSPRSTITGELFF. The complete variable domain, with remaining parts taken from reference TRBV28 and TRBJ1-4, reads DVKVTQSSRYLVKRTGEKVFLECVQDMDHENMFWYRQDPGLGLRLIYFSYDVKMKEKGDIPEGYSVSREKKERFSLILESASTNQTSMYLCASSPRSTITGELFFGSGTQLSVL.

The CDR3 here is CASRYRESNQPQHF. Here the CDR3 DNA reads TGTGCCAGCAGATACAGGGAAAGCAATCAGCCCCAGCATTTT. This rearrangement joins TRBV6-6 to TRBJ1-5; the D gene is possibly TRBD1 (6 bases). The CDR3 is made up of 14 amino acids. The ends were cut back, 6 bases at V and 1 base at J, with 10 bases in the middle. The germline gives CDR1 MNHNY, CDR2 SVGAGI (reference sequence).

In this sample, this clonotype turned up a few times. The V and J genes are TRBV6-6 and TRBJ2-1; the match to TRBD1 covers 7 bases. V lost 0 bases to trimming and J lost 0 bases; unmatched junction nucleotides: 2. The CDR3 totals 16 residues. Germline CDR1 is MNHNY and CDR2 is SVGAGI (reference sequence). The CDR3 loop is CASSYSGTASYNEQFF. CDR3 DNA: TGTGCCAGCAGTTACTCGGGGACAGCCTCCTACAATGAGCAGTTCTTC.